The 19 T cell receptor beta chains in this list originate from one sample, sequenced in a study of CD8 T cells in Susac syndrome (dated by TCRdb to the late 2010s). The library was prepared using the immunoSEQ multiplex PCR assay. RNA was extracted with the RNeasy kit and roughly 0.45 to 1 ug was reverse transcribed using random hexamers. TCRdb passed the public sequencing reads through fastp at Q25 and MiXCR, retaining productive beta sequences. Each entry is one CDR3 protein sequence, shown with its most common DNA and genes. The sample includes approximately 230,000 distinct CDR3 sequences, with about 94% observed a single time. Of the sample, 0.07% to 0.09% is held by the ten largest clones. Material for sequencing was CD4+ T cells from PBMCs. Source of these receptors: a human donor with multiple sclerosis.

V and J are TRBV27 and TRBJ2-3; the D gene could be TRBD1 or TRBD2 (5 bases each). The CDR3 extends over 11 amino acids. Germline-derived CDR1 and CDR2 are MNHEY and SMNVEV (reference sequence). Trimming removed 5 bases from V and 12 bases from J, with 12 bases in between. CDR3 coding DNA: TGTGCCAGCAGTCTTCGGGACCTCCAGTATTTT. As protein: CASSLRDLQYF.

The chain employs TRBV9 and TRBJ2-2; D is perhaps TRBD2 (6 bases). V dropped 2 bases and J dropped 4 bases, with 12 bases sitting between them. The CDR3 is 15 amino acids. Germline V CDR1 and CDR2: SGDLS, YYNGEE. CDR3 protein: CASSVAAGLTGELFF. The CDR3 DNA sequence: TGTGCCAGCAGCGTGGCAGCGGGCCTCACCGGGGAGCTGTTTTTT.

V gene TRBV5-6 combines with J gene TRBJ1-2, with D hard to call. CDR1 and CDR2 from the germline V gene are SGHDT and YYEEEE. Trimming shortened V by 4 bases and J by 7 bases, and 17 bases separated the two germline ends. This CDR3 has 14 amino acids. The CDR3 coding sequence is TGTGCCAGCAGCATCGACCGAATTAGCGGTGGCTACACCTTC. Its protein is CASSIDRISGGYTF.

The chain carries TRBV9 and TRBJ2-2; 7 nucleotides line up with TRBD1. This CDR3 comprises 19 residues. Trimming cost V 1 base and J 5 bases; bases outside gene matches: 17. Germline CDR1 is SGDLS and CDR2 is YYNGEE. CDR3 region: CASSVKDYRGLRSTGELFF. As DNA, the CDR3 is TGTGCCAGCAGCGTAAAGGATTACAGGGGATTGAGATCGACCGGGGAGCTGTTTTTT.

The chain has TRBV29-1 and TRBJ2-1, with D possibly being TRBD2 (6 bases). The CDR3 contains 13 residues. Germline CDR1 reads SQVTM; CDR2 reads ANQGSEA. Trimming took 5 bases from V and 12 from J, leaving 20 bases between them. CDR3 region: CSVRTGEGFRQFF. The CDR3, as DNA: TGCAGCGTTCGGACGGGGGAAGGATTTAGGCAGTTCTTC.

CDR3 nucleotide sequence: TGTGCCAGCTACGACAGGGGCGCAACTAATGAAAAACTGTTTTTT. It specifies CASYDRGATNEKLFF. V gene TRBV19 combines with J gene TRBJ1-4, with 8 nucleotides matching TRBD1. Germline lookup yields CDR1 LNHDA and CDR2 SQIVND (reference sequence). The CDR3 extends over 15 amino acids. J lost 0 bases, V lost 9 bases, and 6 bases had no gene match.

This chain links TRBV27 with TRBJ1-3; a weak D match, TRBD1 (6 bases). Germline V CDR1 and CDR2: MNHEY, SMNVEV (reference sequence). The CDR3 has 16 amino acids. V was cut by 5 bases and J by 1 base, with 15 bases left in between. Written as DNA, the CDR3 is TGTGCCAGCAGTCCATTAGCGGGGGCTTCTGGAAACACCATATATTTT. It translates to CASSPLAGASGNTIYF.

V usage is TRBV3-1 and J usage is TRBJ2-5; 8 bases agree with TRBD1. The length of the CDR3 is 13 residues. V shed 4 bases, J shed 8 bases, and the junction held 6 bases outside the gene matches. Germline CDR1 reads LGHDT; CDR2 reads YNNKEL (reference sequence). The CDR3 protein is CASSPGGTYTQYF. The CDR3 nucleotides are TGTGCCAGCAGCCCAGGGGGCACCTATACCCAGTACTTC.

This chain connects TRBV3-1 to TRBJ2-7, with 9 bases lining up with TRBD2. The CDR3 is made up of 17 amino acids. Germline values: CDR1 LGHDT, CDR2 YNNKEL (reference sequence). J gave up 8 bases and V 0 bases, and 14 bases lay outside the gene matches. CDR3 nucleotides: TGTGCCAGCAGCCAAGAGGGAGTAGCGGGGGACCCGCTTCAGCAGTACGTC. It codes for CASSQEGVAGDPLQQYV.

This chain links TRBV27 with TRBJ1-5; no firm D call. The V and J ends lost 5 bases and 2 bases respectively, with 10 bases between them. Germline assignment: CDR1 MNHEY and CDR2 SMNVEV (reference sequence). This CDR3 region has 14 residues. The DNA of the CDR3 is TGTGCCAGCAGTCTGCGCCCGGGCAATCAGCCCCAGCATTTT. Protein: CASSLRPGNQPQHF.

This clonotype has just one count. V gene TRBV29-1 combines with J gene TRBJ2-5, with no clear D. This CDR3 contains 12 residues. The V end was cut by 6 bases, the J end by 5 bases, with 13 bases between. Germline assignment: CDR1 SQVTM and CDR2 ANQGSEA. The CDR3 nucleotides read TGCAGCGTCGCCGCAGCCACGGAGACCCAGTACTTC. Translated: CSVAAATETQYF.

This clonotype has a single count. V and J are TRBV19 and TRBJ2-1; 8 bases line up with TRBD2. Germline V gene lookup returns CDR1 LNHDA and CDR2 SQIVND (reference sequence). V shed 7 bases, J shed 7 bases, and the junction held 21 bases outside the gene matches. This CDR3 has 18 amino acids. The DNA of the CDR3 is TGTGCCAGTACCCCCGTTCTCGCGGGAGGCCGGGGGTCTAATGAGCAGTTCTTC. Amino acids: CASTPVLAGGRGSNEQFF.

DNA of the CDR3: TGTGCCAGCAGCCTTTCCCTTGGGCCCGGAGGAGAGACCCAGTACTTC. It yields the protein CASSLSLGPGGETQYF. The chain carries TRBV3-1 and TRBJ2-5, with D tentatively TRBD2 (5 bases). V lost 4 bases to trimming and J lost 4 bases, with 19 bases between them. Germline loops: CDR1 LGHDT, CDR2 YNNKEL (reference sequence). CDR3 length equals 16 residues.

The CDR3 region is CSVDGTSGKTDTQYF. The DNA for the CDR3 is TGCAGCGTTGACGGGACTAGCGGGAAAACAGATACGCAGTATTTT. The chain couples TRBV29-1 to TRBJ2-3, with 13 bases that match TRBD2. J gave up 3 bases and V 3 bases, and 3 bases lay outside the gene matches. This CDR3 is 15 amino acids long. Per the germline V gene, CDR1 is SQVTM and CDR2 is ANQGSEA.

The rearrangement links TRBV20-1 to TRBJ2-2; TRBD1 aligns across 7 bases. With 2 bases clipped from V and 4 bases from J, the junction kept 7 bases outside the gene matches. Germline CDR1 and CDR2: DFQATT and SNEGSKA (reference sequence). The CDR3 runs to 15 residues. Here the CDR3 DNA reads TGCAGTGCTAGACCCCCCAGGGGGTTCACCGGGGAGCTGTTTTTT. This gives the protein CSARPPRGFTGELFF.

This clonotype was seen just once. DNA of the CDR3: TGTGCCATCAGTGATTACAGGGGGGATAATGAAAAACTGTTTTTT. Protein sequence: CAISDYRGDNEKLFF. The chain uses TRBV10-3 and TRBJ1-4, with 8 bases lining up with TRBD1. V shed 3 bases and J 4 bases; nucleotides not matched to a gene: 4. In germline, CDR1 is ENHRY, CDR2 SYGVKD. The CDR3 consists of 15 residues.

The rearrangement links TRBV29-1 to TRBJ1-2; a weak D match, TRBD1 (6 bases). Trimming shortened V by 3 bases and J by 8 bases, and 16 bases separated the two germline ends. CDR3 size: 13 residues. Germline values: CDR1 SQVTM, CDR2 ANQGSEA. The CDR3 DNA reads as TGCAGCGTTGACTCGCCGGATGGGGGCGGCTACACCTTC. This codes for CSVDSPDGGGYTF.

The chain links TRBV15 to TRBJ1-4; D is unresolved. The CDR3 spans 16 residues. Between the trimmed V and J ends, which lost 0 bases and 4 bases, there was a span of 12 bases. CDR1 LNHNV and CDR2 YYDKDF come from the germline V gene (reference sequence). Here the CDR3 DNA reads TGTGCCACCAGCAGAGATGGTACAGTACGTAATGAAAAACTGTTTTTT. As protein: CATSRDGTVRNEKLFF.

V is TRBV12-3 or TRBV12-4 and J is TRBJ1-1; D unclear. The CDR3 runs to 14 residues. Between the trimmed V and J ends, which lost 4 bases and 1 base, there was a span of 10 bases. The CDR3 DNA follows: TGTGCCAGCAGTTCCCGGGTAGCGAACACTGAAGCTTTCTTT. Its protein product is CASSSRVANTEAFF.